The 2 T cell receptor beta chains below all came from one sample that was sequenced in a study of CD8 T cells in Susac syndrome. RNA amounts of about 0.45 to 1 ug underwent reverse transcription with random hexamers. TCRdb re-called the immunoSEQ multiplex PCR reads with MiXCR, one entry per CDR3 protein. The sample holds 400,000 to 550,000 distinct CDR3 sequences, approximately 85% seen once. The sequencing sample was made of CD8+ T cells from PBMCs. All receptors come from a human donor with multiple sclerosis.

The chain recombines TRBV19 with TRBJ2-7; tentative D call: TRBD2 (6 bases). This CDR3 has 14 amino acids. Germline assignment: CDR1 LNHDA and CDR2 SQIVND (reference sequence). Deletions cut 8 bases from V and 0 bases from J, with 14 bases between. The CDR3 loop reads CASSRGGSSYEQYF. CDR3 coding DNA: TGTGCCAGTTCCCGTGGAGGGAGCTCCTACGAGCAGTACTTC.

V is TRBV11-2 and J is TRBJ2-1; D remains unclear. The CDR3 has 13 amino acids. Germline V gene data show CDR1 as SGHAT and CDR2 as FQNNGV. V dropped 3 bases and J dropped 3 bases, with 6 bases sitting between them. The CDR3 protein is CASSLEHYNEQFF. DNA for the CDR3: TGTGCCAGCAGCTTGGAACACTACAATGAGCAGTTCTTC. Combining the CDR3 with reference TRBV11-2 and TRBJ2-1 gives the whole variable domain EAGVAQSPRYKIIEKRQSVAFWCNPISGHATLYWYQQILGQGPKLLIQFQNNGVVDDSQLPKDRFSAERLKGVDSTLKIQPAKLEDSAVYLCASSLEHYNEQFFGPGTRLTVL.